The next 24 T cell receptor beta chains were all read from a single sample in a study of blood T cell repertoires in COVID-19. TCRdb keeps only in-frame clones here, not all; method: immunoSEQ multiplex PCR. The sample has 200,000 to 250,000 clones, over 80% seen once. Material: peripheral blood. These receptors all come from a man under 40 with COVID-19, enrolled during active disease.

The J gene is TRBJ1-2, the V gene TRBV7-3, with 10 positions matching TRBD1. Germline V gene data show CDR1 as SGHTA and CDR2 as FQGTGA. This CDR3 comprises 15 residues. Trimming removed 4 bases from V and 8 bases from J; junction bases left unmatched: 10. The CDR3 sequence is CASSSQAGTGEGYTF. As DNA, the CDR3 is TGTGCCAGCAGCTCGCAGGCCGGGACAGGGGAGGGCTACACCTTC.

This sequence joins TRBV19 and TRBJ1-2, with TRBD1 matching 12 bases. Germline CDR1 and CDR2: LNHDA and SQIVND (reference sequence). The trim removed 6 bases at V and 3 bases at J, leaving 8 bases unmatched. CDR3 length: 16 amino acids. CDR3 amino acids: CASSLRDRGRDYGYTF. Here the CDR3 DNA reads TGTGCCAGTAGCCTCCGGGACAGGGGGCGGGACTATGGCTACACCTTC.

CDR3 sequence reads: CASSEIGDFYYPDSPLHF. CDR3 nucleotides: TGTGCCAGCAGTGAAATAGGGGATTTTTACTATCCCGACTCACCCCTCCACTTT. The chain uses TRBV2 and TRBJ1-6; maybe TRBD1 (5 bases). Between the trimmed V and J ends, which lost 2 bases and 10 bases, there was a span of 24 bases. CDR3 length equals 18 residues. The germline gives CDR1 SNHLY, CDR2 FYNNEI.

The chain joins TRBV28 to TRBJ1-4; D not certain. The V end was cut by 4 bases, the J end by 8 bases, with 17 bases between. The CDR3 length is 15 residues. Per germline, CDR1 MDHEN and CDR2 SYDVKM. CDR3 loop: CASSSTDGRREKLFF. The CDR3 bases are TGTGCCAGCAGTTCAACGGACGGTCGGAGGGAAAAACTGTTTTTT.

This chain joins TRBV5-5 and TRBJ1-2; D may be TRBD1 (5 bases). The CDR3 is made up of 13 amino acids. Deletions cut 1 base from V and 4 bases from J, with 8 bases between. Germline CDR1 and CDR2: SGHKS and YYEKEE (reference sequence). The CDR3 nucleotides read TGTGCCAGCAGCTTGAGGGGCGCCTATGGCTACACCTTC. This encodes CASSLRGAYGYTF.

The chain carries TRBV24-1 and TRBJ2-3, with 7 bases aligning to TRBD1. This CDR3 contains 15 residues. V shed 7 bases, J shed 2 bases, and the junction held 8 bases outside the gene matches. Germline CDR1 reads KGHDR; CDR2 reads SFDVKD. CDR3 residues: CATSEGTAYTDTQYF. The CDR3 coding sequence is TGTGCCACCAGCGAAGGGACAGCCTACACAGATACGCAGTATTTT.

V is TRBV4-1 and J is TRBJ2-7, with 8 nucleotides matching TRBD2. Germline trimming cut 0 bases from V and 3 bases from J; bases unmatched to any gene: 4. CDR1 MGHRA and CDR2 YSYEKL come from the germline V gene. This CDR3 region has 15 residues. CDR3 region: CASSQESGRSYEQYF. DNA of the CDR3: TGCGCCAGCAGCCAAGAAAGCGGGAGAAGCTACGAGCAGTACTTC.

The chain joins TRBV27 to TRBJ1-2; D is unresolved. From germline, CDR1 is MNHEY and CDR2 SMNVEV (reference sequence). V shed 3 bases and J shed 2 bases, with 10 bases lying between them. The CDR3 spans 14 residues. As DNA, the CDR3 is TGTGCCAGCAGTTTTGTGAGCCCGAACTATGGCTACACCTTC. This codes for CASSFVSPNYGYTF.

This clone was seen just once. This chain links TRBV7-3 with TRBJ2-6; possibly TRBD1 for D (6 bases). CDR3 length: 16 amino acids. CDR1 SGHTA and CDR2 FQGTGA come from the germline V gene. Trimming pared 3 bases from V and 1 base from J, leaving 10 bases between. CDR3 region: CASSFYQGSGANVLTF. The CDR3 DNA reads TGTGCCAGCAGCTTCTACCAGGGGTCTGGGGCCAACGTCCTGACTTTC.

The CDR3: CASSVDTSYYNEQFF. Here the CDR3 DNA reads TGTGCCAGCAGCGTCGACACATCTTACTACAATGAGCAGTTCTTC. The V and J genes are TRBV9 and TRBJ2-1, with D hard to call. CDR3 length: 15 amino acids. The V and J ends lost 2 bases and 3 bases respectively, with 12 bases between them. CDR1 is SGDLS, CDR2 YYNGEE, per germline.

This chain joins TRBV11-3 and TRBJ1-1, with no clear D. CDR1 SGHNT and CDR2 YENEEA come from the germline V gene. The ends were cut back, 0 bases at V and 2 bases at J, with 4 bases in the middle. This CDR3 region has 13 residues. This chain's CDR3 is CASSLDGNTEAFF. The CDR3 bases are TGTGCCAGCAGCTTAGACGGTAACACTGAAGCTTTCTTT.

The V gene is TRBV27, the J gene TRBJ2-3; 9 bases map to TRBD1. The germline CDR1 and CDR2 sequences are MNHEY and SMNVEV (reference sequence). V shed 5 bases, J shed 2 bases, and the junction held 11 bases outside the gene matches. The CDR3 has 17 amino acids. As DNA, the CDR3 is TGTGCCAGCAGTCCAACCGGGACAGGGAGGAACACAGATACGCAGTATTTT. It yields the protein CASSPTGTGRNTDTQYF.

This chain uses TRBV28 with TRBJ1-2; D not certain. The V and J ends lost 2 bases and 2 bases respectively, with 3 bases between them. Germline CDR1 is MDHEN and CDR2 is SYDVKM. The CDR3 is 12 amino acids. CDR3 DNA: TGTGCCAGCAGTTTACTAAACTATGGCTACACCTTC. The encoded protein is CASSLLNYGYTF.

This clone was seen a single time. The chain is built from TRBV7-9 and TRBJ1-3; no clear D gene. The CDR3 totals 14 residues. Trimming shortened V by 5 bases and J by 1 base, and 9 bases separated the two germline ends. Germline assignment: CDR1 SEHNR and CDR2 FQNEAQ (reference sequence). CDR3 residues: CASSRQASGNTIYF. In nucleotides, the CDR3 is TGTGCCAGCAGCCGTCAAGCTTCTGGAAACACCATATATTTT.

This chain links TRBV6-5 with TRBJ1-6; TRBD1 aligns across 9 bases. Trimming removed 3 bases from V and 12 bases from J; junction bases left unmatched: 9. CDR3 length: 15 amino acids. CDR1 and CDR2 from the germline V gene are MNHEY and SVGAGI. In DNA form, the CDR3 reads TGTGCCAGCAGTTATTTCGGACAGGGGTTAGGACCCCTCCACTTT. It translates to CASSYFGQGLGPLHF.

The V call is TRBV2, the J call TRBJ2-5; possibly TRBD1 for D (6 bases). Deletions cut 5 bases from V and 3 bases from J, with 13 bases between. Germline assignment: CDR1 SNHLY and CDR2 FYNNEI. This CDR3 is built from 14 residues. CDR3 region: CASSQGHEKETQYF. The CDR3 bases are TGTGCCAGCAGTCAGGGACACGAAAAAGAGACCCAGTACTTC.

The chain carries TRBV27 and TRBJ2-7; TRBD1 agrees at 8 bases. There are 14 residues in the CDR3. After removal of 7 bases from V and 4 bases from J, the junction contained 9 bases not matched to a gene. Looked up from germline, CDR1 is MNHEY and CDR2 is SMNVEV (reference sequence). CDR3 nucleotides: TGTGCCAGCAACGGACAGGGCCTGGGATACGAGCAGTACTTC. Translation gives CASNGQGLGYEQYF.

The rearrangement links TRBV7-2 to TRBJ2-1; 7 nucleotides line up with TRBD1. Trimming removed 2 bases from V and 2 bases from J; junction bases left unmatched: 6. The CDR3 is 16 amino acids. Germline CDR1 SGHTA, CDR2 FQGNSA. CDR3 loop: CASSLRSGTAYNEQFF. The CDR3 nucleotides are TGTGCCAGCAGCTTACGTTCTGGGACAGCCTACAATGAGCAGTTCTTC.

The V gene is TRBV27, the J gene TRBJ1-5, with TRBD1 as a possible D gene (5 bases). With 4 bases removed from V and 3 bases from J, the gap between germline ends came to 13 bases. The CDR3 contains 15 residues. The germline V gene encodes CDR1 MNHEY and CDR2 SMNVEV (reference sequence). For the CDR3, the DNA is TGTGCCAGCAGTTCCGGGACTCTGGTCAATCAGCCCCAGCATTTT. Translation gives CASSSGTLVNQPQHF.

This rearrangement joins TRBV11-2 to TRBJ2-3; possibly TRBD2 for D (5 bases). V lost 1 base, J lost 6 bases, and 14 bases lay in between. The CDR3 runs to 15 residues. Germline loops: CDR1 SGHAT, CDR2 FQNNGV. CDR3 in amino acids: CASSLGGLSVDTQYF. CDR3 bases: TGTGCCAGCAGCTTAGGAGGTCTTAGCGTGGATACGCAGTATTTT.

The V and J genes are TRBV27 and TRBJ2-1; D unclear. This CDR3 has 17 amino acids. V gave up 1 base and J gave up 0 bases, with 13 bases separating them. CDR1 is MNHEY, CDR2 SMNVEV, per germline (reference sequence). The chain's CDR3 is CASSLYLRGTSYNEQFF. In DNA form, the CDR3 reads TGTGCCAGCAGTTTATACTTGCGCGGAACCTCCTACAATGAGCAGTTCTTC.

The chain carries TRBV19 and TRBJ2-6; no clear D. Trimming removed 3 bases at V and 1 base at J, with 10 bases between. CDR1 is LNHDA, CDR2 SQIVND, per germline (reference sequence). The length of the CDR3 is 16 residues. CDR3 nucleotide sequence: TGTGCCAGTAGTATCCCGGGTCGGTCTGGGGCCAACGTCCTGACTTTC. It translates to CASSIPGRSGANVLTF.

The J gene is TRBJ2-1, the V gene TRBV10-3; 11 positions match TRBD1. Losses at the gene ends were 10 bases for V and 5 bases for J; bases not matched to a gene: 4. CDR3 size: 13 residues. The germline gives CDR1 ENHRY, CDR2 SYGVKD. The CDR3 loop reads CATRDRGNNEQFF. Here the CDR3 DNA reads TGTGCCACCCGGGACAGGGGGAACAATGAGCAGTTCTTC.

The genes are TRBV27 and TRBJ1-1, with D possibly TRBD1 on 6 matching bases. Trimming cost V 4 bases and J 4 bases, with 13 bases left between them. This CDR3 has 14 amino acids. The germline V gene encodes CDR1 MNHEY and CDR2 SMNVEV (reference sequence). The CDR3 is CASSSPDRFTEAFF. As DNA, the CDR3 is TGTGCCAGCAGTTCCCCCGACAGGTTCACTGAAGCTTTCTTT.